Each of the 16 T cell receptor beta chains below was sequenced from the same sample in a study of T cells in Graves' hyperthyroidism and ophthalmopathy. Amplification targeted TCR beta CDR3 regions from RNA transcripts. The TCR CDR3 was amplified in a first-round RT-PCR using the HTBI primer set. TCRdb reprocessed the multiplex PCR reads with MiXCR, giving one entry per CDR3 protein. The repertoire holds about 570,000 distinct CDR3 sequences, with 14% as singletons. Material: blood. The source of these receptors is a woman aged 40 to 50 with Graves' hyperthyroidism.

This clonotype was seen at least ten times. V gene TRBV12-3 or TRBV12-4 combines with J gene TRBJ1-2, with D maybe TRBD1 (5 bases). This CDR3 has 14 amino acids. V dropped 5 bases and J dropped 4 bases, with 14 bases sitting between them. The CDR3 sequence: CASSPGALGYGYTF. The CDR3 coding sequence is TGTGCCAGCAGTCCTGGGGCCCTCGGCTATGGCTACACCTTC.

This clonotype occurred many times. The V gene is TRBV20-1, the J gene TRBJ2-7; 7 bases map to TRBD2. Germline trimming cut 4 bases from V and 3 bases from J; bases unmatched to any gene: 9. Germline CDR1 is DFQATT and CDR2 is SNEGSKA (reference sequence). The CDR3 contains 14 residues. As DNA, the CDR3 is TGCAGTGCTATCGTCGCGGGAGTGGACTACGAGCAGTACTTC. Amino acid sequence: CSAIVAGVDYEQYF.

This clonotype was seen a few times. The V gene is TRBV9, the J gene TRBJ1-6; 7 bases map to TRBD1. Germline V gives CDR1 SGDLS, CDR2 YYNGEE. The CDR3 loop spans 15 amino acids. J was trimmed by 7 bases and V by 0 bases; bases with no gene match: 4. The CDR3 loop reads CASSVEPGGNSPLHF. CDR3 sequence (DNA): TGTGCCAGCAGCGTAGAGCCAGGGGGGAATTCACCCCTCCACTTT.

This clonotype was seen many times. The chain recombines TRBV20-1 with TRBJ2-7; the match to TRBD1 covers 7 bases. The CDR3 is made up of 14 amino acids. The V segment lost 2 bases and the J segment 2 bases; nucleotides outside the gene matches: 6. Germline V gene sequence: CDR1 DFQATT, CDR2 SNEGSKA (reference sequence). As DNA, the CDR3 is TGCAGTGCTAGACAGAACCAGGGGGCCTACGAGCAGTACTTC. The encoded protein is CSARQNQGAYEQYF.

The chain joins TRBV28 to TRBJ2-1; TRBD2 aligns across 12 bases. The V gene's germline CDR1 is MDHEN and CDR2 SYDVKM. The V segment lost 4 bases and the J segment 3 bases; nucleotides outside the gene matches: 4. The CDR3 sequence is 16 residues long. The CDR3 spells CASSSTSGRGYNEQFF. CDR3 in DNA: TGTGCCAGCAGTTCGACTAGCGGGAGAGGCTACAATGAGCAGTTCTTC.

V usage is TRBV6-5 and J usage is TRBJ2-6; D ambiguous. This CDR3 contains 17 residues. Trimming took off 3 bases at V and 1 base at J, with 13 bases between the two ends. Germline CDR1 and CDR2: MNHEY and SVGAGI. The CDR3, as DNA: TGTGCCAGCAGTTATCACGACATCGGTTCTGGGGCCAACGTCCTGACTTTC. This sequence encodes CASSYHDIGSGANVLTF.

This chain connects TRBV30 to TRBJ2-3, with TRBD2 matching 14 bases. V lost 4 bases and J lost 5; bases outside the gene matches: 8. Germline V gene data show CDR1 as GTSNPN and CDR2 as SVGIG (reference sequence). This CDR3 spans 16 amino acids. CDR3 sequence: CAWKSGLAGAGDTQYF. The DNA of the CDR3 is TGTGCCTGGAAGTCGGGACTAGCGGGAGCAGGAGATACGCAGTATTTT.

Only a few counts were recorded for this clonotype. The gene calls are TRBV20-1 and TRBJ2-1, with 11 nucleotides matching TRBD2. V shed 2 bases and J 9 bases; nucleotides not matched to a gene: 6. There are 14 residues in the CDR3. The germline CDR1 and CDR2 sequences are DFQATT and SNEGSKA (reference sequence). The CDR3 protein is CSARTSGRGGEQFF. For the CDR3, the DNA is TGCAGTGCTAGAACTAGCGGGAGAGGAGGTGAGCAGTTCTTC.

There are many counts of this clonotype. V and J are TRBV2 and TRBJ1-1; a possible D gene is TRBD1 (5 bases). The CDR3 covers 13 residues. Trimming took 4 bases from V and 10 from J, leaving 16 bases between them. The germline gives CDR1 SNHLY, CDR2 FYNNEI. CDR3 in amino acids: CASSARRERGAFF. The CDR3 region has the DNA TGTGCCAGCAGTGCCCGCAGGGAGCGGGGAGCTTTCTTT.

This clonotype was seen at least ten times. The chain carries TRBV28 and TRBJ2-2, with 7 bases fitting TRBD2. CDR3 size: 15 residues. With 3 bases clipped from V and 7 bases from J, the junction kept 8 bases outside the gene matches. From germline, CDR1 is MDHEN and CDR2 SYDVKM. CDR3 sequence: CASSLKRGGIGELFF. As DNA, the CDR3 is TGTGCCAGCAGTTTGAAGCGGGGCGGAATCGGGGAGCTGTTTTTT.

This clonotype was detected only a few times. This chain uses TRBV30 with TRBJ2-5, with 7 bases lining up with TRBD2. Germline loops: CDR1 GTSNPN, CDR2 SVGIG (reference sequence). The CDR3 contains 14 residues. Unmatched junction bases numbered 6, after V lost 5 bases and J lost 0 bases. Here the CDR3 reads CAWALGGNQETQYF. CDR3 DNA sequence: TGTGCCTGGGCATTGGGAGGGAACCAAGAGACCCAGTACTTC.

This clonotype was counted only a few times. The chain uses TRBV19 and TRBJ2-7; TRBD2 matches at 14 bases. This CDR3 spans 16 amino acids. V gave up 1 base and J gave up 6 bases; unmatched junction bases: 5. Germline CDR1 LNHDA, CDR2 SQIVND (reference sequence). The CDR3 loop is CASSIGGTSGSTEQYF. The CDR3, as DNA: TGTGCCAGTAGTATAGGTGGGACTAGCGGGAGTACCGAGCAGTACTTC. Full variable domain (missing parts from reference TRBV19 and TRBJ2-7): DGGITQSPKYLFRKEGQNVTLSCEQNLNHDAMYWYRQDPGQGLRLIYYSQIVNDFQKGDIAEGYSVSREKKESFPLTVTSAQKNPTAFYLCASSIGGTSGSTEQYFGPGTRLTVT.

The chain employs TRBV14 and TRBJ2-1, with TRBD1 matching 10 bases. Unmatched junction bases numbered 4, after V lost 6 bases and J lost 2 bases. The length of the CDR3 is 15 residues. Germline lookup yields CDR1 SGHDN and CDR2 FVKESK. The DNA for the CDR3 is TGTGCCAGCAGACCCGGGACAGGGGCCTACAATGAGCAGTTCTTC. It codes for CASRPGTGAYNEQFF.

This clonotype occurred a few times. CDR3 nucleotides: TGTGCCAGCAGCTTGGCCGGATGGAGCGGAAGATCCTACGAGCAGTACTTC. The encoded protein is CASSLAGWSGRSYEQYF. The rearrangement uses TRBV5-8 and TRBJ2-7; D is perhaps TRBD2 (5 bases). Trimming left V 0 bases short and J 1 base short, with 17 bases between. Germline CDR1 and CDR2: SGHTS and YDEGEE. The CDR3 is made up of 17 amino acids.

This clonotype appeared many times. The CDR3 here is CASSLEGEQPQHF. In DNA form, the CDR3 reads TGTGCCAGCAGCTTGGAGGGCGAGCAGCCCCAGCATTTT. This chain uses TRBV7-9 with TRBJ1-5; D ambiguous. Germline assignment: CDR1 SEHNR and CDR2 FQNEAQ (reference sequence). This CDR3 is 13 amino acids long. The germline V and J ends were trimmed by 3 bases and 7 bases, with 10 bases remaining between them.

A few counts support this clonotype. The genes are TRBV20-1 and TRBJ2-2, with 7 bases lining up with TRBD2. This CDR3 comprises 16 residues. CDR1 DFQATT and CDR2 SNEGSKA come from the germline V gene (reference sequence). With 0 bases clipped from V and 1 base from J, the junction kept 5 bases outside the gene matches. The CDR3 DNA reads TGCAGTGCTAGAGAAGGGGTAGCGGGGAACACCGGGGAGCTGTTTTTT. Its protein is CSAREGVAGNTGELFF.